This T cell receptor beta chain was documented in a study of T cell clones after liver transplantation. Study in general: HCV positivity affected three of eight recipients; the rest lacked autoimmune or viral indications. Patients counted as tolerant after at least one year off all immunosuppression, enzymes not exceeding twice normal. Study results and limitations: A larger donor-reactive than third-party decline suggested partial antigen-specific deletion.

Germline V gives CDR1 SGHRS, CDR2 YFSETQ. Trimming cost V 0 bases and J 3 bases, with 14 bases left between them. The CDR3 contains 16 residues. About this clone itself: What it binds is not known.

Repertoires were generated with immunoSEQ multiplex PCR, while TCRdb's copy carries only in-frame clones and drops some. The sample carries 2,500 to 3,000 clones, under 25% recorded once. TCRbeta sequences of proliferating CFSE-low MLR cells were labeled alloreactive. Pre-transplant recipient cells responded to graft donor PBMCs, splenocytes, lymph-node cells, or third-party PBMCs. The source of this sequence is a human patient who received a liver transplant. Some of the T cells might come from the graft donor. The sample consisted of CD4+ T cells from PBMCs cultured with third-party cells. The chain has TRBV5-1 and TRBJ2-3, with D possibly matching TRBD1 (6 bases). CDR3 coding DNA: TGCGCCAGCAGCTTGGCCCCGGCAGGGGTTACAGATACGCAGTATTTT. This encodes CASSLAPAGVTDTQYF. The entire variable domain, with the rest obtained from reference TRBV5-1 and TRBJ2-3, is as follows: KAGVTQTPRYLIKTRGQQVTLSCSPISGHRSVSWYQQTPGQGLQFLFEYFSETQRNKGNFPGRFSGRQFSNSRSEMNVSTLELGDSALYLCASSLAPAGVTDTQYFGPGTRLTVL.